The rows below give T cell receptor beta chains drawn from one sample of a study of human T cells and chemical hapten exposure. TCRdb recomputed calls from the RACE reads with MiXCR, one row per CDR3 protein. Seen here are tens of thousands of distinct CDR3 sequences, 9.8% observed once, and the top ten hold 3.3%. This sample comprised whole blood, obtained in connection with sensitization to the hapten diphenylcyclopropenone (DPC). These receptors originate from a middle-aged woman with alopecia areata. Some clones in this sample may be carry-over from other donors' samples. Both conserved end residues are part of each CDR3. Fields, in order: V gene, D gene, CDR3 protein. The D gene is left open where the match is weak.

>TRBV27|NA
CASSSRTVSNGYTF
>TRBV7-8|NA
CASSTRTGTDTQYF
>TRBV2|NA
CATLGTYNEQFF
>TRBV7-2|NA
CASRTGPELFF
>TRBV24-1|TRBD1
CATSEHGQGTREQYF
>TRBV5-1|TRBD1
CASSFGTDANTIYF
>TRBV7-2|TRBD1
CASSGDPGGGEKLFF
>TRBV7-9|NA
CASSLMGSTEAFF
>TRBV12-3/TRBV12-4|NA
CASSLAKGFSYEQYF
>TRBV2|NA
CASSVPHTDTQYF
>TRBV29-1|NA
CSVPTGNRRSGYTF
>TRBV3-1|NA
CASSQVGGSYEQYF
>TRBV6-5|NA
CASRADFFRTDTQYF
>TRBV5-6|NA
CASSWGVNSNQPQHF
>TRBV9|NA
CASSALGTDPRYEQYF
>TRBV23-1|TRBD2
CASTPGGGGRPGQFF
>TRBV7-3|TRBD1
CASSARTGGGTDTQYF
>TRBV7-6|TRBD1
CASSLSQGTGYYEQYF
>TRBV29-1|TRBD2
CSAHRGRDNEQFF
>TRBV2|TRBD1
CASRVQGQINEKLFF
>TRBV29-1|TRBD1
CSVRQGLVYGYTF
>TRBV7-9|TRBD1
CASSFPDRDRMNTEAFF
>TRBV12-3/TRBV12-4|NA
CASSFIPGGYEQYF
>TRBV24-1|NA
CATSDLTYRFNYNEQFF
>TRBV5-6|NA
CASSDDRGSWHRGYTF
>TRBV6-2/TRBV6-3|NA
CASTMQLLTEAFF
>TRBV7-2|NA
CASSLGRNYNYGYTF
>TRBV19|NA
CASSYGIYSNQPQHF
>TRBV18|NA
CASSPSPYNEQFF
>TRBV20-1|NA
CSARAPTTDTQYF
>TRBV27|NA
CASSFGQMNTEAFF
>TRBV6-2/TRBV6-3|NA
CASSYHAFSNQPQHF
>TRBV20-1|TRBD1
CSARRGGSGNTIYF
>TRBV5-1|NA
CASSLNQPQHF
>TRBV6-5|NA
CASTLTGGWGTEAFF
>TRBV29-1|NA
CSVPQGPSSYNEQFF
>TRBV3-1|NA
CASSQDRIEPLHF
>TRBV6-2/TRBV6-3|NA
CASSSYDKDEAFF
>TRBV6-6|NA
CASSPPVQETQYF
>TRBV11-2|TRBD2
CASSLERLATFF
>TRBV4-3|NA
CASSQDYGGTDTQYF
>TRBV2|NA
CASSGGFYGYTF
>TRBV18|TRBD1
CASSPGQGDIQYF
>TRBV30|TRBD1
CAWSASGQGDYGYTF
>TRBV11-2|TRBD2
CASSPLSGGRTDTQYF
>TRBV10-3|TRBD1
CAISAGQGAGSEKLFF
>TRBV12-3/TRBV12-4|NA
CASRPPDNEKLFF
>TRBV10-3|TRBD2
CAISDPTSGVAKNIQYF
>TRBV5-1|TRBD2
CASSLEVAGWTDTQYF
>TRBV9|NA
CASSVDRGAYEQYF
>TRBV4-1|TRBD1
CASSREDRGQGTQYF